A selection of T cell receptor beta chains follows, all from one sample in a study of beta chain features in type 1 diabetes. Profiled with immunoSEQ multiplex PCR; TCRdb holds only in-frame clones, not every one. This sample has some 150,000 clones, with about 10% found just once. The sequenced sample consisted of naive CD4+ T cells from blood. The receptors stem from a man in his late teens or twenties in good health. Both conserved end residues are part of each CDR3. The D gene is left open where the match is weak. The size field is filled for only some rows; it gives once, few, many or a size class.

>TRBJ1-2|.|TRBV4-3|.
TGCGCCAGCAGCCAACTCCAGGGGCGGGGGGCGCACTATGGCTACACCTTC
CASSQLQGRGAHYGYTF
>TRBJ1-1|TRBD1|TRBV6-5|few
TGTGCCAGCCGGGGACAGGGTTACACTGAAGCTTTCTTT
CASRGQGYTEAFF
>TRBJ1-2|TRBD1|TRBV5-4|few
TGTGCCAGCAGCTTCCAGGCAGGGGGAGACTATGGCTACACCTTC
CASSFQAGGDYGYTF
>TRBJ2-2|.|TRBV4-3|few
TGCGCCAGCAGCCAGAGGGCAGGGAACACCGGGGAGCTGTTTTTT
CASSQRAGNTGELFF
>TRBJ1-3|.|TRBV4-1|.
TGCGCCAGCAGCCACGGGGTTGCTCACAACTCTGGAAACACCATATATTTT
CASSHGVAHNSGNTIYF
>TRBJ2-7|TRBD1|TRBV10-3|many
TGTGCCACAGGACAGGGAAGTTCCTACGAGCAGTACTTC
CATGQGSSYEQYF
>TRBJ2-3|.|TRBV4-3|.
TGCGCCAGCAGCCGGATTTCAGGGTCAGATACGCAGTATTTT
CASSRISGSDTQYF
>TRBJ2-7|.|TRBV6-5|.
TGTGCCAGCAGTTTCAGGGGAGACTATCCCTACGAGCAGTACTTC
CASSFRGDYPYEQYF
>TRBJ1-1|TRBD1|TRBV6-6|.
TGTGCCAGCAGTTCCGGAACAGGGGGGACTGAAGCTTTCTTT
CASSSGTGGTEAFF
>TRBJ2-3|.|TRBV27|few
TGTGCCAGCAGTTTATTAGACACTTCAGATACGCAGTATTTT
CASSLLDTSDTQYF
>TRBJ2-2|.|TRBV7-9|few
TGTGCCAGCAGCTCGGACACCAACGCCGGGGAGCTGTTTTTT
CASSSDTNAGELFF
>TRBJ2-5|TRBD2|TRBV5-1|few
TGCGCCAGCAGCTTGGATGGCGGGGGGGCCAGGGAGACCCAGTACTTC
CASSLDGGGARETQYF
>TRBJ1-2|TRBD1|TRBV2|few
TGTGCCAGCAGTGAACGGACAGGAGCTAACTATGGCTACACCTTC
CASSERTGANYGYTF
>TRBJ1-5|TRBD1|TRBV10-3|.
TGTGCCATCAATGACCAGGGGGCTGGTCAGCCCCAGCATTTT
CAINDQGAGQPQHF
>TRBJ2-5|.|TRBV4-2|.
TGTGCCAGCAGCCAAGATGACAGAAACGTAGAGACCCAGTACTTC
CASSQDDRNVETQYF
>TRBJ2-7|TRBD2|TRBV7-9|few
TGTGCCAGCAGCACGGGACTAGCGGGGGGCTACGAGCAGTACTTC
CASSTGLAGGYEQYF
>TRBJ2-7|TRBD1|TRBV6-6|.
TGTGCCAGCAGTCTGACAGGGGGCAACGAGCAGTACTTC
CASSLTGGNEQYF
>TRBJ1-2|TRBD1|TRBV5-1|.
TGCGCCAGCAGCTTGGAACAGGGGGCGCGAGGCTACACCTTC
CASSLEQGARGYTF
>TRBJ1-6|TRBD1|TRBV6-6|.
TGTGCCAGCAGTTACTCGACAGGGGATTCACCCCTCCACTTT
CASSYSTGDSPLHF
>TRBJ2-5|TRBD1|TRBV5-4|few
TGTGCCAGCAGCCAAGGACAGGGAGGAGAGACCCAGTACTTC
CASSQGQGGETQYF
>TRBJ2-6|.|TRBV30|few
TGTGCCTGGGAAGGACACGGTCGTTCTGGGGCCAACGTCCTGACTTTC
CAWEGHGRSGANVLTF
>TRBJ1-6|.|TRBV10-3|.
TGTGCCATCAGTGACAGGGGAGCCCTCCACTTT
CAISDRGALHF
>TRBJ2-3|TRBD1|TRBV19|few
TGTGCCACCACGAACAGGGGATATACTAGCACAGATACGCAGTATTTT
CATTNRGYTSTDTQYF
>TRBJ2-3|TRBD1|TRBV7-2|.
TGTGCCAGCAGCCCGGACAGGGTATCCGGCACAGATACGCAGTATTTT
CASSPDRVSGTDTQYF